This T cell receptor (beta chain) was sequenced in a study of T cell repertoires in cytomegalovirus infection (dated by TCRdb to about 2019). Regarding the research as a whole: Donor HLA type was relevant to the analysis, as public TCR beta signatures indicated carriage of CMV infection together with the matching HLA type. The research as a whole found: In both this cohort and an independent roughly 350-donor cohort, the cumulative frequency of public TCR beta family members distinguished carriers of CMV infection plus the relevant HLA type. In the ex vivo response, HLA-C-restricted CMV-specific TCR beta clonotypes were dominant, and in two of eight donors the single most frequent clonotype came from this HLA-C-restricted group.

TCRdb lists the instrument as Illumina HiSeq 1500. The public reads were run again by TCRdb, first through fastp at Q25 and then through MiXCR, and only productive beta chains were kept. Each entry is one CDR3 protein sequence, shown with its most common DNA and genes. In this sample the table shows 310,000 or so distinct CDR3 sequences, around 10% of which occur a single time. More than 2.5% of the sample is held by the ten biggest clonotypes. This clonotype came up many times. Its antigen target is currently unknown. Per-base quality was not reported, and no clone a single base away is much larger than it. The sequencing input was PBMCs. The sequence was collected from a human donor in good health (CMV status not recorded). Some clones in this sample may be carry-over from other donors' samples.

The CDR3 corresponds to CASSNRPGTQPQHF. The DNA reads as follows: TGTGCCAGCAGCAACAGGCCCGGCACGCAGCCCCAGCATTTT. Recombination linked TRBV28 to TRBJ1-5; the best D guess is TRBD1, with 5 bases matching. V was cut back by 6 bases and J by 7 bases, leaving a gap of 16 bases between them. In the germline V gene, CDR1 corresponds to MDHEN and CDR2 to SYDVKM. Inclusive of the bounding cysteine and phenylalanine, the CDR3 is 14 residues long. Only the CDR3 part of the read is kept: 42 bases, read in frame from the first base.